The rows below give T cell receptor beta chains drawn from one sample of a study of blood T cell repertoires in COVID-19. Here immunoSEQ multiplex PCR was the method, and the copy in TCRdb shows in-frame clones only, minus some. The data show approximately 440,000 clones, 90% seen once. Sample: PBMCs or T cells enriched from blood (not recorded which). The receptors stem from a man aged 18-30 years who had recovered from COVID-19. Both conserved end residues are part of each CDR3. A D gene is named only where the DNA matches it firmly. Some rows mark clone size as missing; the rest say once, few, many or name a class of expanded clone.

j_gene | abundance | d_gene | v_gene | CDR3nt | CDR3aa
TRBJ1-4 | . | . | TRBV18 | TGTGCCAGCTCACTTTTAGCTTCAACTAATGAAAAACTGTTTTTT | CASSLLASTNEKLFF
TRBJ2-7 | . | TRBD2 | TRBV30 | TGTGCCTGGAGCGGGGGGTTCGGGACTAGCGAAGAGCAGTACTTC | CAWSGGFGTSEEQYF
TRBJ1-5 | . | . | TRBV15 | TGTGCCACCGCCCAGGGGCAGGATCAGCCCCAGCATTTT | CATAQGQDQPQHF
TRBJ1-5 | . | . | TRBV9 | TGTGCCAGCAGCGTCGACAGTTTGGGCAATCAGCCCCAGCATTTT | CASSVDSLGNQPQHF
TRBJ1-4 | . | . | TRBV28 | TGTGCCAGCAGTTTAGGAGGGGAAGGGGAAAAACTGTTTTTT | CASSLGGEGEKLFF
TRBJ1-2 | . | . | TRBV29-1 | TGCAGCGTAAACCCCGGGGATTTGGCCTATGGCTACACCTTC | CSVNPGDLAYGYTF
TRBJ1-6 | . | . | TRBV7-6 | TGTGCCAGCAGCCCAGGGTCGGGTTCACCCCTCCACTTT | CASSPGSGSPLHF
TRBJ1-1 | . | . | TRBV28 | TGTGCCAGCAGTTTATGGGATCGGGTAGAAGCTTTCTTT | CASSLWDRVEAFF
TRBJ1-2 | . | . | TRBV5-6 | TGTGCCAGCAGCTTCTCGGGAGGTGGTGGCTACACCTTC | CASSFSGGGGYTF
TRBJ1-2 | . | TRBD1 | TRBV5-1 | TGCGCCAGCAACTTCGGACAGGGCAGCTATGGCTACACCTTC | CASNFGQGSYGYTF
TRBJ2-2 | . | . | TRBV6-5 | TGTGCCAGCAGTTACTCGCGGGGAAACACCGGGGAGCTGTTTTTT | CASSYSRGNTGELFF
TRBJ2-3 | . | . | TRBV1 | TGCACCAGCAACGAAGGATGTAGCGGAACCATTAGGGATACGCAGTATTTT | CTSNEGCSGTIRDTQYF
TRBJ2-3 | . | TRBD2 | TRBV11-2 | TGTGCCAGCAGCCACCCAGCGGGAGGTGCAGATACGCAGTATTTT | CASSHPAGGADTQYF
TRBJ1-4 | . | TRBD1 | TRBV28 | TGTGCCAGCAGTTTTGACAGGGTTGAAAAACTGTTTTTT | CASSFDRVEKLFF
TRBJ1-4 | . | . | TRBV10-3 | TGTGCCATCAGTGAGTCGGAGGAATGGCAGTTTAATGAAAAACTGTTTTTT | CAISESEEWQFNEKLFF
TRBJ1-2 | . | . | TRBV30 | TGTGCCTGGAGCTACGGCGGCTATGGCTACACCTTC | CAWSYGGYGYTF
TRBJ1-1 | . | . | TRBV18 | TGTGCCAGCTCACCCACCACGTTACAGGACACTGAAGCTTTCTTT | CASSPTTLQDTEAFF
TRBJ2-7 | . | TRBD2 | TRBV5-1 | TGCGCCAGCAGCTTGAAGGAGCGGGAATACGAGCAGTACTTC | CASSLKEREYEQYF
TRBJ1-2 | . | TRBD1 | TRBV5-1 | TGCGCCAGCAGCTTGGCCTCGACAGGGAGTGGCTACACCTTC | CASSLASTGSGYTF
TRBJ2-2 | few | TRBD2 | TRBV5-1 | TGCGCCAGCAGCGGAAGGTTAGCGGGTGACACCGGGGAGCTGTTTTTT | CASSGRLAGDTGELFF